This T cell receptor (beta chain) emerged from a study of vaccination effects on CD4 cells after COVID-19. Study-level information: Expansion of antigen-specific CD4+ T cells with viral peptide pools was carried out by the ViraFEST assay before sequencing.

Whole-study results and caveats: Only 1 of 255 vaccine-induced clones from healthy vaccinees cross-reacted with common cold coronaviruses. Researchers reported few convalescent patients and no early post-infection timepoints in the study.

Investigators separated out CD4+ T cells once approximately 10 days of culture had passed. IL-2 medium was substituted for half the medium on days 3 and 7. The method was immunoSEQ multiplex PCR; TCRdb's version includes in-frame clones alone and lacks a portion of them. The sample holds around 50,000 clones, around 67% seen once. With respect to this clone: Its matching antigen is unknown.

Germline V CDR1 and CDR2: SGHTA, FQGNSA. V dropped 5 bases and J dropped 4; count of bases not matched to a gene: 6. The CDR3 loop spans 14 amino acids. The sample in question was CD4+ T cells from PBMCs cultured without peptide, obtained before COVID-19 vaccination. The receptor was isolated from a human donor who received a COVID-19 vaccine. The chain joins TRBV7-2 to TRBJ1-1, with 8 bases lining up with TRBD1. CDR3 bases: TGTGCCAGCAGCCCTAACAGGGGGGGCACTGAAGCTTTCTTT. The encoded protein is CASSPNRGGTEAFF.